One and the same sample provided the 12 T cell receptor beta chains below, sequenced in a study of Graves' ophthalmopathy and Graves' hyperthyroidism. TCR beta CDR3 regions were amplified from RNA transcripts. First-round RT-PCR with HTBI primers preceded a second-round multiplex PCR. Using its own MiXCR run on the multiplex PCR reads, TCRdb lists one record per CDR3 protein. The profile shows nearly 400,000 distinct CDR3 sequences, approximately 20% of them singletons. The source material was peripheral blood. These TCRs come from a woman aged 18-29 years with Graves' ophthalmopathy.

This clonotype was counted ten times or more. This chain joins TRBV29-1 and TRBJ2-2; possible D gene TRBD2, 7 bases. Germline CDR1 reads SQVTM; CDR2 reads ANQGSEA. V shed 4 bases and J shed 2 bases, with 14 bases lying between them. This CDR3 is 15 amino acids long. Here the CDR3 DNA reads TGCAGCGTTGGTGGACTAGGGGGAAACACCGGGGAGCTGTTTTTT. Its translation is CSVGGLGGNTGELFF.

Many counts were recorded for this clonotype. The CDR3 protein is CASTTGGLSYEQYF. The CDR3 nucleotides read TGTGCCAGCACTACAGGGGGTCTCTCCTACGAGCAGTACTTC. The V call is TRBV2, the J call TRBJ2-7; the match to TRBD1 covers 8 bases. The CDR3 has 14 amino acids. V lost 7 bases to trimming and J lost 0 bases; unmatched junction nucleotides: 5. CDR1 and CDR2 from the germline V gene are SNHLY and FYNNEI.

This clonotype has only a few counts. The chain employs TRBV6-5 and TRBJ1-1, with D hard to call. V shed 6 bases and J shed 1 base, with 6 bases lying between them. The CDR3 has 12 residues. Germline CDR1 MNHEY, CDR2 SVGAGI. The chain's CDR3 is CASRTENTEAFF. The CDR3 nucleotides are TGTGCCAGCAGGACCGAGAACACTGAAGCTTTCTTT.

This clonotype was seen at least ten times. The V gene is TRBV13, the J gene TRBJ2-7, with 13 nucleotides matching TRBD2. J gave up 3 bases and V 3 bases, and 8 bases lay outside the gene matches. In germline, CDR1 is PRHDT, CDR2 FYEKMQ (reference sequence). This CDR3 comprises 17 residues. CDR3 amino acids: CASSFSLAGGPSYEQYF. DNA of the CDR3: TGTGCCAGCAGCTTTTCACTAGCGGGGGGGCCGAGCTACGAGCAGTACTTC.

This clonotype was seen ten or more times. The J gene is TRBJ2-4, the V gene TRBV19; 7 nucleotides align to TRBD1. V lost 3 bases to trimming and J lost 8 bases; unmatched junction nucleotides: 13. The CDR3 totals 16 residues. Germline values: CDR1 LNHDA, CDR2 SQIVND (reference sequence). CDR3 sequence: CASSMGVGDSRDIQYF. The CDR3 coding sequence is TGTGCCAGTAGTATGGGTGTCGGGGACAGCCGTGACATTCAGTACTTC.

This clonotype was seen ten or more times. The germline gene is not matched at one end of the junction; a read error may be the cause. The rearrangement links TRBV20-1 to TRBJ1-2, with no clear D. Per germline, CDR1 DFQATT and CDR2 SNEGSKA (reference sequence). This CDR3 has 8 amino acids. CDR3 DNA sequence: TGCAGTGCTAGTAGCGGGGAATTC. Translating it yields CSASSGEF.

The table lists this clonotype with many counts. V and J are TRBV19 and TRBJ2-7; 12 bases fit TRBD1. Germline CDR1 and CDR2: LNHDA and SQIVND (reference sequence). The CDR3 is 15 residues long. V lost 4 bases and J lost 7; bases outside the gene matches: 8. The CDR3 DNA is TGTGCCAGTAGTAAGTCCGGGACAGGGGGCAAGGAGCAGTACTTC. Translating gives CASSKSGTGGKEQYF.

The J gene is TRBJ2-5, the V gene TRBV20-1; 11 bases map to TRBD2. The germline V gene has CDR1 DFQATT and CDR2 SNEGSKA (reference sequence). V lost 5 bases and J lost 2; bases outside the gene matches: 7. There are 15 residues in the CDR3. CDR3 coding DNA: TGCAGTGCTCCTCCGGGACTAGCGGAACAAGAGACCCAGTACTTC. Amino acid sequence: CSAPPGLAEQETQYF.

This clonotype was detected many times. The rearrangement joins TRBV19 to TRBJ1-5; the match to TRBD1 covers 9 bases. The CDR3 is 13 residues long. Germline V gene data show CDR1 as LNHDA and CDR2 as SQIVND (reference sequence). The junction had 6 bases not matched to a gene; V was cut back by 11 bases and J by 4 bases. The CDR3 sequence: CAGGQGPNQPQHF. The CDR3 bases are TGTGCCGGGGGACAGGGTCCTAATCAGCCCCAGCATTTT.

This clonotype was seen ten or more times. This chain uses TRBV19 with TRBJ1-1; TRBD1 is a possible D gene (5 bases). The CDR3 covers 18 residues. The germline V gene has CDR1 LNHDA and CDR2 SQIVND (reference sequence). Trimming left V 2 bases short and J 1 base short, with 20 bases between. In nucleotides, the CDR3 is TGTGCCAGTAGTATATGGCCATCGACACAAACAGGGAACACTGAAGCTTTCTTT. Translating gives CASSIWPSTQTGNTEAFF.

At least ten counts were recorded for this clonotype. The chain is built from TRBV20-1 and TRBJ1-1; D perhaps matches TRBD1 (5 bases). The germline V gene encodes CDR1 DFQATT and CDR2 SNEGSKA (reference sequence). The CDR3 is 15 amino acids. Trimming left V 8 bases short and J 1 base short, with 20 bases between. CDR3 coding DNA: TGCAGTTGCCGGGCCCGGGGCATCGGGAACACTGAAGCTTTCTTT. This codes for CSCRARGIGNTEAFF.

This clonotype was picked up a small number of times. CDR3 nucleotides: TGTGCCAGCAGTTACTCGGTGACCTCAGCTAACTATGGCTACACCTTC. It encodes CASSYSVTSANYGYTF. V and J are TRBV6-2 or TRBV6-3 and TRBJ1-2; D unresolved. Germline loops: CDR1 MNHEY, CDR2 SVGEGT. The CDR3 has 16 amino acids. V gave up 0 bases and J gave up 0 bases, with 11 bases separating them.